The subject of this entry is one T cell receptor beta chain. These data come from a study of blood T cell repertoires in COVID-19. The CDR3 sequence is 15 residues long. Germline CDR1 is SGHNT and CDR2 is YENEEA. With 4 bases clipped from V and 1 base from J, the junction kept 5 bases outside the gene matches. Per the study methods: Quantification of nucleated cells was approximated via reference gene primer amplification. The repertoire was sequenced with immunoSEQ multiplex PCR; TCRdb's copy has only in-frame clones and lacks some. That table furnishes V, J and clone size, whereas the DNA furnished D and trimming. The table includes a few hundred thousand clones, about 90% detected once.

The TCR originated in a woman between 50 and 59 years old with acute or convalescent COVID-19. This chain uses TRBV11-3 with TRBJ2-7; 9 bases map to TRBD1. Sequenced material: peripheral blood. The CDR3 DNA is TGTGCCAGCAGCTATGGACAGGGGACATCCTACGAGCAGTACTTC. This codes for CASSYGQGTSYEQYF.